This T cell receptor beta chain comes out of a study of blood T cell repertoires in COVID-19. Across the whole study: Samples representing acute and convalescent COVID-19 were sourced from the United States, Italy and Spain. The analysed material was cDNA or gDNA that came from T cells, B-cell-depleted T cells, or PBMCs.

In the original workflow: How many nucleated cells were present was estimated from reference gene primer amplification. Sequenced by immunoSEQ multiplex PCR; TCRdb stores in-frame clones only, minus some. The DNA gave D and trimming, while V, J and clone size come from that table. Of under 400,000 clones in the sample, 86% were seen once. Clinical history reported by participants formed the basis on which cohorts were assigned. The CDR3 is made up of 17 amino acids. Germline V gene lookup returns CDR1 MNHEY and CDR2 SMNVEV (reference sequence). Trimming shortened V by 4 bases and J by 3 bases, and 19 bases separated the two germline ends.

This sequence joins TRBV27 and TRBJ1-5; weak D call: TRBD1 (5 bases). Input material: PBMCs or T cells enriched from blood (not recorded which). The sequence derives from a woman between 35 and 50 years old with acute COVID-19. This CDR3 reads CASSSIDKGYTNQPQHF. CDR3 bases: TGTGCCAGCAGTTCGATCGACAAGGGGTATACCAATCAGCCCCAGCATTTT.